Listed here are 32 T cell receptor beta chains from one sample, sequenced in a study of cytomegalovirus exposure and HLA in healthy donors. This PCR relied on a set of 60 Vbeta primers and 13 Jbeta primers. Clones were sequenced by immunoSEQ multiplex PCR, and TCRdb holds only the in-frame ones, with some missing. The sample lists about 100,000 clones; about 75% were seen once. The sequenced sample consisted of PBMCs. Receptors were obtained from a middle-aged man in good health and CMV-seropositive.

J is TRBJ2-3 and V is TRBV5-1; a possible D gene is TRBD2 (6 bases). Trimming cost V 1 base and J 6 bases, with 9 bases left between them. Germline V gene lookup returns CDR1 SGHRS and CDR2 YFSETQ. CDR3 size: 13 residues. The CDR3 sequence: CASSLWGEDTQYF. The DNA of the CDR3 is TGCGCCAGCAGCTTGTGGGGGGAGGATACGCAGTATTTT. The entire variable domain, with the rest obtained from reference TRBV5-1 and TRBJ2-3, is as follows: KAGVTQTPRYLIKTRGQQVTLSCSPISGHRSVSWYQQTPGQGLQFLFEYFSETQRNKGNFPGRFSGRQFSNSRSEMNVSTLELGDSALYLCASSLWGEDTQYFGPGTRLTVL.

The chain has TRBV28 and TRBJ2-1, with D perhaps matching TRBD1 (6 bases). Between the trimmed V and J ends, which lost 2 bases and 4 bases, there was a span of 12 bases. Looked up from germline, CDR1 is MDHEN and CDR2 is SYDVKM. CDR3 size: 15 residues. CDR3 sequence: CASSLDQGMYNEQFF. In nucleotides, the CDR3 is TGTGCCAGCAGTTTAGACCAGGGGATGTACAATGAGCAGTTCTTC.

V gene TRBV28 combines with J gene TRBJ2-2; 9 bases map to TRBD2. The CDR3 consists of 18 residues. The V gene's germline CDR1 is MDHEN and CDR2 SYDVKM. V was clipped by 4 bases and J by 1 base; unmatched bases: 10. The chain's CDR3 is CASSYILASGVNTGELFF. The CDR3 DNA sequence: TGTGCCAGCAGTTATATACTGGCTAGCGGGGTGAACACCGGGGAGCTGTTTTTT.

DNA of the CDR3: TGTGCCAGCAGCTACAGGACAGGGAAGACAGATACGCAGTATTTT. Encoded protein: CASSYRTGKTDTQYF. The rearrangement links TRBV11-2 to TRBJ2-3; 8 nucleotides align to TRBD1. Losses at the gene ends were 4 bases for V and 3 bases for J; bases not matched to a gene: 6. The CDR3 has 15 amino acids. CDR1 is SGHAT and CDR2 is FQNNGV in the germline V gene.

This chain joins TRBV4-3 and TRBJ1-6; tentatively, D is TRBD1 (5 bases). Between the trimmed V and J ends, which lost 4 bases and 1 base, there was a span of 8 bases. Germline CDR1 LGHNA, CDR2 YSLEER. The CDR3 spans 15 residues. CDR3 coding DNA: TGCGCCAGCAGCCCCAGGGTATCCTATAATTCACCCCTCCACTTT. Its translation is CASSPRVSYNSPLHF.

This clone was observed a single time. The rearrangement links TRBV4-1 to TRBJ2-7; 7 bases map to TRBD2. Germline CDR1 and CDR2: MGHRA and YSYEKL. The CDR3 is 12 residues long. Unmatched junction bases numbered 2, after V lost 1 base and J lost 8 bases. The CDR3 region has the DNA TGCGCCAGCAGCCAAGGCGGGGGTAAGCAGTACTTC. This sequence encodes CASSQGGGKQYF.

The CDR3 bases are TGCGCCAGCAGCCCAAGGACAGGGAGTGATCAGCCCCAGCATTTT. Translation gives CASSPRTGSDQPQHF. The rearrangement joins TRBV5-1 to TRBJ1-5; 8 bases align to TRBD1. Per germline, CDR1 SGHRS and CDR2 YFSETQ. Unmatched junction bases numbered 8, after V lost 4 bases and J lost 5 bases. This CDR3 is 15 amino acids long.

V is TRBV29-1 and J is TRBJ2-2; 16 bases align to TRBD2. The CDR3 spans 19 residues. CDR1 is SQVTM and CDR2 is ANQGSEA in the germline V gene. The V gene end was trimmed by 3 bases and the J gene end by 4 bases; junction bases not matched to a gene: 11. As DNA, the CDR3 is TGCAGCGTTGAGATCTACGGGACTAGCGGGGGGGGGAGCACCGGGGAGCTGTTTTTT. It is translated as CSVEIYGTSGGGSTGELFF.

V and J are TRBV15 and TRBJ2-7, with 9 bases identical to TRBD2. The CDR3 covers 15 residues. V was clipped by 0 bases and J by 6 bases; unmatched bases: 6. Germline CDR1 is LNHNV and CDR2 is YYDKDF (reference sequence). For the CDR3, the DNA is TGTGCCACCAGCAGAGATAGACTAGCGGCCGGCGAGCAGTACTTC. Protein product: CATSRDRLAAGEQYF.

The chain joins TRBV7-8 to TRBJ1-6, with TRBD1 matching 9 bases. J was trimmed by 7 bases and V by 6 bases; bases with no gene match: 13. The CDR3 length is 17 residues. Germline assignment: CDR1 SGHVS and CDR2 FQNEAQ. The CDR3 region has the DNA TGTGCCAGCAGTGCCAAGGCGACCGGGACAGGGAATTCACCCCTCCACTTT. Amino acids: CASSAKATGTGNSPLHF. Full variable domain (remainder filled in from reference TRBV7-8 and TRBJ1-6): GAGVSQSPRYKVAKRGQDVALRCDPISGHVSLFWYQQALGQGPEFLTYFQNEAQLDKSGLPSDRFFAERPEGSVSTLKIQRTQQEDSAVYLCASSAKATGTGNSPLHFGNGTRLTVT.

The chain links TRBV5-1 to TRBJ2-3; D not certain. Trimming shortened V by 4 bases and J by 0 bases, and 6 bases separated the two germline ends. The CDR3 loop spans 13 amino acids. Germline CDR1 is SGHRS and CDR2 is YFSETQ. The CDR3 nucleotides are TGCGCCAGCAGCCCCGCGAGCACAGATACGCAGTATTTT. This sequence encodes CASSPASTDTQYF.

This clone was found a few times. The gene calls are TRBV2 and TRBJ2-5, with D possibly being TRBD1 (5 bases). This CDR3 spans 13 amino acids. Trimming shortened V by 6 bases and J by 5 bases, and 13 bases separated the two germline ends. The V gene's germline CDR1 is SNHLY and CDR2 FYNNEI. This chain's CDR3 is CASRQWGEETQYF. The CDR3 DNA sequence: TGTGCCAGCAGACAGTGGGGCGAGGAGACCCAGTACTTC. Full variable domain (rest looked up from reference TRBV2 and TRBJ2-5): EPEVTQTPSHQVTQMGQEVILRCVPISNHLYFYWYRQILGQKVEFLVSFYNNEISEKSEIFDDQFSVERPDGSNFTLKIRSTKLEDSAMYFCASRQWGEETQYFGPGTRLLVL.

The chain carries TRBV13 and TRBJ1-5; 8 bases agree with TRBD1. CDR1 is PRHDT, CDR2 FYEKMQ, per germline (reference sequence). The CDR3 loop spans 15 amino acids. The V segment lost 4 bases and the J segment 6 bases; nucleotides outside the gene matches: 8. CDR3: CASSYGQGGGQPQHF. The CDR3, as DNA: TGTGCCAGCAGCTACGGACAGGGAGGAGGTCAGCCCCAGCATTTT.

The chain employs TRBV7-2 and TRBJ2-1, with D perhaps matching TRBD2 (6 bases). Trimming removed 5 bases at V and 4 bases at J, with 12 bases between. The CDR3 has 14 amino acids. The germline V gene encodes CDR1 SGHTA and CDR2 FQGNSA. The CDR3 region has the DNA TGTGCCAGCAGCCCACCCGGGAGTTACAATGAGCAGTTCTTC. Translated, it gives CASSPPGSYNEQFF.

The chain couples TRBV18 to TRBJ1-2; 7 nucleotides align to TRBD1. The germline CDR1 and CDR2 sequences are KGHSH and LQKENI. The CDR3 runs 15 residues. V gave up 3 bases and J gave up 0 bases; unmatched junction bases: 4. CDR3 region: CASSPGTASNYGYTF. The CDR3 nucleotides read TGTGCCAGCTCACCCGGGACAGCTTCTAACTATGGCTACACCTTC. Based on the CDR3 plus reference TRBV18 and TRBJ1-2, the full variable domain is NAGVMQNPRHLVRRRGQEARLRCSPMKGHSHVYWYRQLPEEGLKFMVYLQKENIIDESGMPKERFSAEFPKEGPSILRIQQVVRGDSAAYFCASSPGTASNYGYTFGSGTRLTVV.

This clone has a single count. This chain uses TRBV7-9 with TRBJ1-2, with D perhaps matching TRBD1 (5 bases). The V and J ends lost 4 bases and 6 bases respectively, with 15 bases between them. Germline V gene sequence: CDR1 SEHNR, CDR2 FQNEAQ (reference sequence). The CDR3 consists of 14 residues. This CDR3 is CASSSSGTYHGYTF. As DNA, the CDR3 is TGTGCCAGCAGCTCTAGTGGGACTTATCATGGCTACACCTTC.

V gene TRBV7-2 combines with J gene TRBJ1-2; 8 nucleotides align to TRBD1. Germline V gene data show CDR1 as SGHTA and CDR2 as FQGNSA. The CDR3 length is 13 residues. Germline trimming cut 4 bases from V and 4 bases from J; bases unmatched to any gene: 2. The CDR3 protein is CASSSGGGYGYTF. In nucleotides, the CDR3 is TGTGCCAGCAGCTCAGGGGGCGGCTATGGCTACACCTTC.

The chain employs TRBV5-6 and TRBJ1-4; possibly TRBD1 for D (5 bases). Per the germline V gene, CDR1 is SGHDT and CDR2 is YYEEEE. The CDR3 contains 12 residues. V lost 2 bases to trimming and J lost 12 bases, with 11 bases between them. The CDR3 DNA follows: TGTGCCAGCAGCTTCTCAGGGAAAGAACTGTTTTTT. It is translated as CASSFSGKELFF.

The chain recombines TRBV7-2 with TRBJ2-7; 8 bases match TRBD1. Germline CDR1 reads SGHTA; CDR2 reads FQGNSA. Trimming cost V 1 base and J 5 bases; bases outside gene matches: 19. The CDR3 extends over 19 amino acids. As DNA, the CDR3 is TGTGCCAGCAGCTTAGTTGGGCAGGGGGCGACCACCCTCTACGACGAGCAGTACTTC. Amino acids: CASSLVGQGATTLYDEQYF.

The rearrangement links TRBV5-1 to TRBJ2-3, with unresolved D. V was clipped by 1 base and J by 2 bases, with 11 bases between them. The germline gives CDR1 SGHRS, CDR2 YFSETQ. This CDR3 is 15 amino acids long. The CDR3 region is CASSLSSNPTDTQYF. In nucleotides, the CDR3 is TGCGCCAGCAGCTTGTCAAGCAATCCCACAGATACGCAGTATTTT.

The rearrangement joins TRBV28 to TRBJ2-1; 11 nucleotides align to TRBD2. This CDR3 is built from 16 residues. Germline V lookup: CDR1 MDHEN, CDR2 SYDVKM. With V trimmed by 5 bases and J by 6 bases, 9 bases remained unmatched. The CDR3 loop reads CASSERSGRARNEQFF. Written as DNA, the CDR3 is TGTGCCAGCAGTGAGCGTAGCGGGAGGGCCCGCAATGAGCAGTTCTTC.

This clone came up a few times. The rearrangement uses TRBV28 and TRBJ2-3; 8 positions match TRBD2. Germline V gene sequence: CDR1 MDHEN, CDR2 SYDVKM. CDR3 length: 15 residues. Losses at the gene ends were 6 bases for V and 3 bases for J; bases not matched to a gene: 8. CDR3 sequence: CASRPGAGATDTQYF. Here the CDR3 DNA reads TGTGCCAGCAGGCCGGGAGCGGGAGCTACAGATACGCAGTATTTT. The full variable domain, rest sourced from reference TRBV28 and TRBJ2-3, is DVKVTQSSRYLVKRTGEKVFLECVQDMDHENMFWYRQDPGLGLRLIYFSYDVKMKEKGDIPEGYSVSREKKERFSLILESASTNQTSMYLCASRPGAGATDTQYFGPGTRLTVL.

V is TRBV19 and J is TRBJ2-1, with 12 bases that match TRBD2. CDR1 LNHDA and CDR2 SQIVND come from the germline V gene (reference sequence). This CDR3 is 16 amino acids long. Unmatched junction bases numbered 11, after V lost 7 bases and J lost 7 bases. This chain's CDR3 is CASKSPGLAGGNEQFF. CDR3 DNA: TGTGCCAGTAAGAGCCCCGGGCTAGCGGGAGGGAATGAGCAGTTCTTC.

CDR3 sequence (DNA): TGTGCCAGCAGTGTCCAGTACGAGCAGTACTTC. Its protein product is CASSVQYEQYF. The V gene is TRBV2, the J gene TRBJ2-7, with unresolved D. Germline CDR1 is SNHLY and CDR2 is FYNNEI. Trimming pared 4 bases from V and 4 bases from J, leaving 5 bases between. The CDR3 contains 11 residues.

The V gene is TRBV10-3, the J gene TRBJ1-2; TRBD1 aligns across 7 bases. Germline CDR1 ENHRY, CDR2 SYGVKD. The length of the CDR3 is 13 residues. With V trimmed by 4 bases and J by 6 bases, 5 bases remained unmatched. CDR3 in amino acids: CAISVKGADGYTF. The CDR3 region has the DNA TGTGCCATCAGTGTCAAGGGGGCAGATGGCTACACCTTC.

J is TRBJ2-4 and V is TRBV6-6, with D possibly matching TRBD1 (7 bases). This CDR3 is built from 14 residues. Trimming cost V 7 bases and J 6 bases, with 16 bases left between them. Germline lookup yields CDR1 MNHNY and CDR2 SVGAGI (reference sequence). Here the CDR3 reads CASILGGTANIQYF. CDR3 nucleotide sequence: TGTGCCAGCATCCTCGGCGGGACAGCAAACATTCAGTACTTC.

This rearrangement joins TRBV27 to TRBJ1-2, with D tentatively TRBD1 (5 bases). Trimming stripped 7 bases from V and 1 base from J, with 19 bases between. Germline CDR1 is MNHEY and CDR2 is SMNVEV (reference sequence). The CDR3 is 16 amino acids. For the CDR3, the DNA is TGTGCCAGCACCCCTCGGAAAGGGGTGGGTAACTATGGCTACACCTTC. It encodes CASTPRKGVGNYGYTF.

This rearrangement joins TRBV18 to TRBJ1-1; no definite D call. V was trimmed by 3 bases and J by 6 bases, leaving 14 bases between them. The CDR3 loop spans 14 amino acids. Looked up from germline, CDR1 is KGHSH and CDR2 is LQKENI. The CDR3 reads CASSPQRRIAEAFF. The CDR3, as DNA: TGTGCCAGCTCACCCCAACGGAGAATTGCTGAAGCTTTCTTT. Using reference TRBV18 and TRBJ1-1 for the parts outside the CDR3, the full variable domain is NAGVMQNPRHLVRRRGQEARLRCSPMKGHSHVYWYRQLPEEGLKFMVYLQKENIIDESGMPKERFSAEFPKEGPSILRIQQVVRGDSAAYFCASSPQRRIAEAFFGQGTRLTVV.

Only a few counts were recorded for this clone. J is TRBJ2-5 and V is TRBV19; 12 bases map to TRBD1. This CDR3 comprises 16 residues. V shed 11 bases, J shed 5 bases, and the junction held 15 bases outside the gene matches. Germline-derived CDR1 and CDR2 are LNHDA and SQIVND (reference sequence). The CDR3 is CASSRGQGAALETQYF. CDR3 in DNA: TGTGCCTCATCCCGGGGACAGGGGGCTGCACTGGAGACCCAGTACTTC.

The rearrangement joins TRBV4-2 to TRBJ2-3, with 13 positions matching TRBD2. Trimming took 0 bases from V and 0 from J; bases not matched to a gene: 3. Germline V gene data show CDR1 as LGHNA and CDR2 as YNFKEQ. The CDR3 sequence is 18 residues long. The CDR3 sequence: CASSQELAGGVSTDTQYF. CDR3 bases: TGTGCCAGCAGCCAAGAACTAGCGGGGGGGGTTAGCACAGATACGCAGTATTTT.

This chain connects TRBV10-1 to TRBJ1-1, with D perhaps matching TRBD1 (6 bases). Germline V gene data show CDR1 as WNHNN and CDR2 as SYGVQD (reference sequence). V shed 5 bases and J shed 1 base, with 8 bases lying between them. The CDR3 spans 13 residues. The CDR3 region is CASSKGQNTEAFF. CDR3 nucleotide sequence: TGCGCCAGCAGTAAGGGACAGAACACTGAAGCTTTCTTT.

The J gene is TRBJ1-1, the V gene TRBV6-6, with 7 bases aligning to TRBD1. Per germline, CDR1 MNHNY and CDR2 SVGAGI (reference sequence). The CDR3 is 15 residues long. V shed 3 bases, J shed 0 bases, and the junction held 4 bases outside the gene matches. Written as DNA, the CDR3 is TGTGCCAGCAGTTATCCAGGGGGAATGAACACTGAAGCTTTCTTT. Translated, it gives CASSYPGGMNTEAFF.